This TCR beta chain came from a study of T-cell memory formation after mild COVID-19. The trim removed 4 bases at V and 7 bases at J, leaving 7 bases unmatched. Per germline, CDR1 DFQATT and CDR2 SNEGSKA (reference sequence). The CDR3 covers 13 residues. Worth noting for this clonotype: Its antigen is undetermined.

Study-level findings and limits: Clones that got smaller from day 15 to 85 had even CD4/CD8, while clones growing later tipped toward CD4+.

In TCRdb, the 5' RACE reads were re-called with MiXCR into one record per CDR3 protein. The table lists 300,000 to 350,000 distinct CDR3 sequences, approximately 20% of them singletons. The sequencing sample was made of PBMCs or a T cell subset sorted from them (not recorded which). The TCR sequence derives from a man younger than 35 who had mild COVID-19 (a few samples of this study predate the infection). Cell type and time point are not known. J is TRBJ1-2 and V is TRBV20-1; 9 bases match TRBD1. This CDR3 is CSAKLQGASGYTF. CDR3 coding DNA: TGCAGTGCTAAACTACAGGGGGCCAGTGGCTACACCTTC.